This entry concerns a single T cell receptor beta chain. The sample originates from a study of cytotoxic CD8 clonotypes in ibrutinib-treated CLL. Deletions cut 2 bases from V and 2 bases from J, with 12 bases between. Per germline, CDR1 SQVTM and CDR2 ANQGSEA. This CDR3 comprises 14 residues. Libraries were prepared by immunoSEQ multiplex PCR; TCRdb keeps only in-frame clonotypes and omits some of them. Among about 200,000 clones, roughly 72% were seen once, and the ten largest hold about an eighth. The specimen comprised PBMCs, sampled after 24 months of ibrutinib treatment. This chain joins TRBV29-1 and TRBJ1-1; tentatively, D is TRBD1 (6 bases). The receptor was derived from a human donor with chronic lymphocytic leukemia. The CDR3 sequence is CSVETGFLNTEAFF. The CDR3 bases are TGCAGCGTTGAAACAGGGTTTCTAAACACTGAAGCTTTCTTT.